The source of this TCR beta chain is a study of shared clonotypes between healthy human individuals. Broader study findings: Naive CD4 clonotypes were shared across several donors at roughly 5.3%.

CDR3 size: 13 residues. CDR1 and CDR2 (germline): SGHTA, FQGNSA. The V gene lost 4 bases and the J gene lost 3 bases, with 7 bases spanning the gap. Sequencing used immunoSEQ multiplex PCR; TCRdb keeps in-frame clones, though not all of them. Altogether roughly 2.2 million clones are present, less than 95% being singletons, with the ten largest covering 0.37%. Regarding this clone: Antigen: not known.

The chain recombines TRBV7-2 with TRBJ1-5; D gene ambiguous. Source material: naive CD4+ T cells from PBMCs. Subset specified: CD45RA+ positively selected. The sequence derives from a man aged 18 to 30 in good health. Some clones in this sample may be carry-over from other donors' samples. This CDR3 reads CASSSYTNQPQHF. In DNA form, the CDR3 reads TGTGCCAGCAGCTCATATACCAATCAGCCCCAGCATTTT.